The source of this T cell receptor (beta chain) is a study of cytomegalovirus exposure and HLA in healthy donors. Study-wide results and limits: Reported performance of the classifier showed diagnosis of cytomegalovirus status with high specificity and sensitivity. The authors enumerated 164 TCR beta chains as linked to cytomegalovirus. Subsequent analysis found a tendency for first-cohort TCR clusters to co-occur within the 95 to 150 validation repertoires. Specificity of a few CMV-associated chains for CMV antigens was verified in vitro.

Looked up from germline, CDR1 is LNHDA and CDR2 is SQIVND (reference sequence). Deletions cut 4 bases from V and 1 base from J, with 13 bases between. The CDR3 contains 15 residues. On this clone itself: The antigen is unknown.

The data were produced by immunoSEQ multiplex PCR, yet TCRdb's version contains in-frame clones alone and is incomplete. The table has about 240,000 clones, about 86% seen once. The rearrangement links TRBV19 to TRBJ1-2; perhaps TRBD1 as D (6 bases). The origin of this receptor is a woman in her twenties or thirties in good health and CMV-seropositive. Sequencing was performed on PBMCs. CDR3 nucleotides: TGTGCCAGTAGTACGAGGACAGTTCTTAACTATGGCTACACCTTC. This translates into CASSTRTVLNYGYTF.